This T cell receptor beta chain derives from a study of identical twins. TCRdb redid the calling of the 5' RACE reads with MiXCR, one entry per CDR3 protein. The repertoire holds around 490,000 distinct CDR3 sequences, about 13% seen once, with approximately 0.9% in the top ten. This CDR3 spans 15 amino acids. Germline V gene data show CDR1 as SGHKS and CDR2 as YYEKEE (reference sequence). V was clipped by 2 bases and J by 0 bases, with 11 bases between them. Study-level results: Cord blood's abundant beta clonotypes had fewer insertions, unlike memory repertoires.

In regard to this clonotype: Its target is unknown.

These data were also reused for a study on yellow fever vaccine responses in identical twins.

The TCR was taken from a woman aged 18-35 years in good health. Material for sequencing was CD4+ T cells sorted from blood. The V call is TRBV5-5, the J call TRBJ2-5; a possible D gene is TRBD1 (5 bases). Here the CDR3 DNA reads TGTGCCAGCAGCTTTTCGGACATTTACCAAGAGACCCAGTACTTC. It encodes CASSFSDIYQETQYF.